This T cell receptor (beta chain) was captured in a study of technical replicates of blood from a few donors. Some clones are missing from TCRdb's copy, which holds only in-frame ones; the method was immunoSEQ multiplex PCR. This repertoire shows approximately 14,000 clones, 60% to 80% found once; its top ten account for roughly an eighth. V lost 4 bases to trimming and J lost 6 bases; unmatched junction nucleotides: 5. There are 14 residues in the CDR3. Germline loops: CDR1 MDHEN, CDR2 SYDVKM. The J gene is TRBJ1-5, the V gene TRBV28, with 8 bases fitting TRBD1. The sequencing sample was made of PBMCs. The sequence came from a human donor in good health. In DNA, the CDR3 is TGTGCCAGCAGTTCGACAGGGGAATTTCAGCCCCAGCATTTT. Encoded protein: CASSSTGEFQPQHF.